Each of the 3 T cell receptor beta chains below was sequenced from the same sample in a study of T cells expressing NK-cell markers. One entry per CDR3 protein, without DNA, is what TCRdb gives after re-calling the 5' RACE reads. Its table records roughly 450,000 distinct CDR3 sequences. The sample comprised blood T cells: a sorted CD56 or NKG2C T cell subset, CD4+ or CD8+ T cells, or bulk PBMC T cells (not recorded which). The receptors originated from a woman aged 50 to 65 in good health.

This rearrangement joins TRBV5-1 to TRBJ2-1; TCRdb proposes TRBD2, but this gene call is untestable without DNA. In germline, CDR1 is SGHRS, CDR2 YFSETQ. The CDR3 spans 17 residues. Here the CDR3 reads CASTLHRIAGASNEQFF.

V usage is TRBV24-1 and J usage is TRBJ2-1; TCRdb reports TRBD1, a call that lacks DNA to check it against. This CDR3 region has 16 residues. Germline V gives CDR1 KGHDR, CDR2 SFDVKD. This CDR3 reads CATSDPLSDPYNEQFF.

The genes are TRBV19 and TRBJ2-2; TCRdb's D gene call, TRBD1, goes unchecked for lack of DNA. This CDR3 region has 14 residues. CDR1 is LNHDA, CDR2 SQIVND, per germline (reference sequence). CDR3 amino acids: CASTIRGQTGELFF.